This TCR beta chain was captured in a study of cytomegalovirus exposure and HLA in healthy donors (dated by TCRdb to 2017 to 2019). With regard to the full study: According to an earlier analysis of a few hundred of the donors, some 180 million T cells yielded 90 million to 130 million unique TCR beta sequences and about 300 Gb of sequence data. About 330 gigabases of sequencing data and approximately 91 million unique TCR sequences made up an early release that covered some 640 HLA-typed donors. Of the roughly 420 genotyped donors, roughly 76% were placed in the genetic ancestry cluster associated with self-reported Caucasian donors. The study was designed to test whether signatures of past pathogen exposure could be identified by cataloging public T cell receptors. Using immunosequencing, the study profiled T cell repertoires from 666 subjects and related those repertoires to cytomegalovirus serostatus. In addition to the first cohort of roughly 670 subjects, a separate validation cohort of under 150 different subjects was used. To predict cytomegalovirus infection status, the study brought together high-throughput TCR immunosequencing, statistical association of individual TCRs with disease status, and machine learning. A later analysis re-analyzed previously published TCR beta repertoires from 500 to 700 donors and added high-resolution HLA genotyping to study TCR occurrence patterns. The later analysis used no new phenotypic data to find candidate immune exposures, relying instead on TCR beta sequences and their occurrence across donors. To decide whether each TCR beta V gene segment behaved as functional or pseudogenic, an earlier analysis of several hundred of the donors relied on high-throughput TCR beta sequencing. Donor age, sex, ethnicity and CMV serostatus were compiled alongside the repertoire data. Genome-wide SNP genotypes for about 65% of the 666 donors were used in a later genetic analysis, which treated that subset as a discovery cohort. Every discovery cohort repertoire had been produced on one sequencing platform. Class I and class II HLA loci were covered by the typing at four-digit resolution. The number of donors typed differed by locus, with 629-630 for A, B, C, DRB1 and DQB1, 522 for DQA1, 600 to 610 for DPA1, and some 440 for DPB1. Because of strong linkage in the cohort, roughly five DR-DQ haplotypes were treated as single units for association and clustering. Across under 500 genotyped donors of the cohort, an average of approximately 240,000 unique TCR beta nucleotide sequences per donor were sequenced, and roughly a sixth of those sequences were non-productive.

The germline V gene (reference sequence) provides CDR1 SGHNT and CDR2 YYREEE. The CDR3 starts with the cysteine, ends with the phenylalanine, and has 16 residues. Only the CDR3 portion is preserved as DNA: 48 bases, with reading frame beginning at the first base. V is clipped by 1 base and J by 4 bases, and the sequence between their germline boundaries is 14 bases long. The cohort consisted of approximately 690 healthy bone marrow donors. All cohort members were sampled while nominally healthy, although unrecorded immune exposures were likely present. The donor was CMV seropositive and was included in the group of almost 300 seropositive cohort members. Every donor gave a peripheral blood sample, and the peripheral blood mononuclear cells from that sample were used for TCR beta sequencing. The Qiagen DNeasy Blood Extraction Kit was used to extract genomic DNA from the blood cell samples. Concerning this clone: Its antigen is still unknown. No quality values exist for individual bases; no much larger clone is one base distant.

What the authors observed across the whole study: In a later analysis, HLA-associated TCR beta chains were found to be more clonally expanded and to have lower generation probabilities than equally common non-associated chains. Correlated functional status among segregating V segments might reflect linkage disequilibrium, but an unknown experimental factor could not be ruled out. This cohort had only TCR beta chains sequenced, and the lack of alpha or paired-chain data limited which features could be detected. Broadly in line with IMGT annotations, most TCR beta V segments showed up in productive rearrangements about 87% or about 30% of the time in an earlier analysis of around 600 of the donors. A group of highly shared sequence variants was considered likely to be a technical artifact of the sequencing pipeline. Most CMV-associated TCR beta chains appeared to be HLA-restricted in a later analysis, and the HLA associations seemed to be driven largely by CMV exposure. When HLA alleles, especially DR and DQ, strongly co-occurred, TCR associations were difficult to assign to individual alleles. A further reported finding was that TCR beta sequences accurately predicted the HLA-A and HLA-B alleles for most subjects in the first cohort. Across donors, most TCR sequences were observed very rarely, whereas some public TCRs were present in many individuals. The study listed 150 to 200 TCR beta chains as associated with cytomegalovirus. The presence/absence analyses assumed that sequencing depth was roughly uniform across donors, and that assumption may not be true. Because counts were too low, seventeen rarely observed V segments, including chromosome 9 orphons, were left out of the earlier analysis of 587 of the donors. A later genetic analysis associated a missense DCLRE1C variant with V-gene and J-gene trimming of TCR beta chains, and an independent cohort replicated the association. The classifier was reported to diagnose cytomegalovirus status with high specificity and sensitivity in both the original and validation cohorts. In a later analysis, several top co-occurrence clusters were reported to appear linked to parvovirus B19, influenza, CMV and Epstein-Barr virus. CMV serostatus was the only immune exposure information available for the cohort. According to the authors, the approach could potentially be generalized to other disease states and immunological phenotypes. At a false discovery rate of 0.05, a later analysis linked 15,000 to 20,000 TCR beta sequences to specific HLA alleles. A few of the identified cytomegalovirus-associated TCR beta chains were confirmed in vitro to be specific for cytomegalovirus antigens. According to a later genetic analysis, donors in an Asian-associated ancestry cluster had fewer N-insertions in productive TCRs than the approximately 670-donor mean. A later analysis found that TCR association rates varied across HLA loci, with DRB1 alleles showing the most associated TCRs and HLA-C alleles the fewest. The 87-base-pair reads could not distinguish some IMGT-functional V segments, including TRBV6-2 and TRBV6-3, so those segments were excluded. Because HLA typing was missing for some donors at each locus, association tests included only the typed subset.

The protocol used for the library was the immunoSEQ multiplex PCR assay. The multiplex PCR relied on a mix of 60 forward primers for TCR Vbeta segments and 13 reverse primers for TCR Jbeta segments. A multiplex PCR assay on genomic DNA amplified the CDR3 region of rearranged TCR beta genes. On the Illumina HiSeq System, the amplified TCR beta libraries were sequenced as 87-base-pair reads. Turning to the authors' computational methods: A later analysis tallied 75 million to 95 million unique TCR beta chains across the approximately 670 repertoires, and around 9.9 million of those chains were shared by two or more donors. Raw reads were error-corrected and collapsed into unique sequences with a nearest-neighbor algorithm that merged closely related sequences to remove PCR and sequencing errors. CDR3 sequences were aligned to IMGT reference sequences to assign V, D and J gene segments. Each retained sequence needed at least a six-nucleotide match to both a V gene segment and a J gene segment. A rearrangement was called productive if the CDR3 had no stop codons and remained in frame with V and J, and every other rearrangement was called non-productive. Following IMGT convention, CDR3 was defined as the stretch from the second conserved V-encoded cysteine up to the conserved J-encoded phenylalanine. The earlier analysis of about 560 of the donors excluded any sequence lacking an unambiguous match to a single V gene segment. An earlier analysis of 587 of the donors called V segments functional above 56.7% productive rearrangements and segregating when the between-donor standard deviation exceeded 5%. A statistical classification framework was built to diagnose cytomegalovirus status from the catalog of TCR beta chain sequences. A later analysis assigned V and J genes by comparing TCR nucleotide sequences with IMGT/GENE-DB human TR gene sequences. The TCRdist pipeline was used in a later analysis to assign CDR3 sequences and most-parsimonious VDJ recombination scenarios. In a later analysis, each TCR beta chain was defined by its CDR3 amino acid sequence together with its V-gene family, and reads without a unique V-gene family were excluded. To address suspected cross-contamination and a sequencing artifact, a later analysis removed roughly 640 highly shared, low-generation-probability nucleotide sequences. For each public chain, a later analysis derived a clonal expansion index from normalized ranks of inferred template counts within each repertoire. In a later analysis, generation probabilities were computed using a VDJ recombination model fitted to out-of-frame rearrangements, and the results were checked against IGoR. In a later analysis, hypergeometric tests were used to score TCR-TCR, TCR-HLA and TCR-CMV co-occurrence, with a repertoire-size bias correction applied to TCR pairs. In a later analysis, false discovery rates were estimated by permuting HLA or CMV assignments 20 times. In a later analysis, co-occurring TCRs were grouped using DBSCAN, and TCRdist sequence similarity was added for clustering within HLA-allele-positive subsets. Co-occurrence clustering excluded repertoires with fewer than 30,000 or more than 120,000 public chains, plus five with anomalous nucleotide sharing. The table was pulled from immuneACCESS by TCRdb, which kept in-frame rearrangements only. Such tables lose some clones; where checked, under half of the loss comes from unresolved V genes, and the rest has no known cause. V, J and clone size reflect that table, while D and trimming were determined from the DNA. The sample table contains around 160,000 clones; only one count was recorded for about four fifths of them. The top ten clonotypes cover roughly 7.3% of the sample.

This chain is built from TRBV5-4 and TRBJ2-2; TRBD2 is possibly the D segment (7 matching bases). The origin of this receptor is a male donor in good health and CMV-seropositive. The specimen sequenced was PBMCs. The CDR3 region reads CASSLKTGRGTGELFF. The bases read TGTGCCAGCAGCTTGAAAACAGGGAGGGGCACCGGGGAGCTGTTTTTT.